This T cell receptor (beta chain) was sequenced during a study of CD8+CD57+ T cells in acquired aplastic anemia. Notes on the study in general: Patient CD8+CD57+ cells had less diversity than total CD4+ and CD8+ pools. Around 30 sequences, all CD8+ CDR3, were shared between patients and controls.

TCR beta VDJ combinations and CDR3 sequences were profiled from genomic DNA. MiXCR, applied by TCRdb to the reads, yields one record per CDR3 protein. The sample holds 16,000 or so distinct CDR3 sequences; 30% to 45% are singletons and the top ten take 80% to 90%. As to this clonotype: Its matching antigen is unknown.

The CDR3 is 14 residues long. The J segment lost 5 bases and the V segment lost 8 bases, leaving 11 bases of the junction unmatched. Per the germline V gene, CDR1 is MNHNS and CDR2 is SASEGT. Patients selected for sequencing had displayed CD8+CD57+ cell expansion by flow cytometry. Further sequencing, limited to a sixth of the 12 patients, targeted CD8+CD57+ effector memory cells as well. Patients uniformly had severe acquired aplastic anemia. Prior therapy had not been administered to any patient at the time of blood sampling. The sequence was obtained from a human donor with aplastic anemia. The chain links TRBV6-1 to TRBJ2-5, with 7 bases that match TRBD2. The sample taken for sequencing was CD8+CD57+ T cells sorted from PBMCs. Sample subset: bead-enriched CD8+CD57+ effector memory T cells from SAA patients. The CDR3 nucleotides are TGTGCCAGCGCCTGGGGGGGGGGATTCGAGACCCAGTACTTC. It translates to CASAWGGGFETQYF.